The rows below give T cell receptor beta chains drawn from one sample of a study of response to subunit inactivated influenza vaccine. TCRdb ran MiXCR on the RT-PCR reads and lists one entry per CDR3 protein. The data hold fewer than 550,000 distinct CDR3 sequences, with 25% observed a single time. Sample: CD4+ T cells sorted from PBMCs, taken 4 to 6 days after vaccination. The source of these receptors is a man aged 45-65 years who received an inactivated influenza vaccine. CDR3s include the opening cysteine and the closing phenylalanine or tryptophan. The order of the fields is J gene, V gene, CDR3 protein.

>TRBJ2-3|TRBV10-3
CAISERGGSLDTQYF
>TRBJ2-2|TRBV4-3
CASSLGTVQAGELFF
>TRBJ2-7|TRBV28
CASSPLGRRIYEQYF
>TRBJ1-1|TRBV12-3/TRBV12-4
CASSFTGWNTEAFF
>TRBJ2-5|TRBV6-1
CASSAPPRESGTQYF
>TRBJ1-6|TRBV6-1
CASSPGQGSSPLHF
>TRBJ2-1|TRBV20-1
CSAFRGGGGNEQFF
>TRBJ2-7|TRBV10-2
CASGAIDRSLFSYEQYF
>TRBJ1-2|TRBV12-3/TRBV12-4
CASSLIFRQAIF
>TRBJ1-3|TRBV5-1
CASSLNPPGAISGNTIYF
>TRBJ2-1|TRBV12-3/TRBV12-4
CASSQLSGRANEQFF
>TRBJ2-2|TRBV7-2
CASSLATAWPGELFF
>TRBJ1-1|TRBV12-3/TRBV12-4
CASRATGQSNTEAFF
>TRBJ1-4|TRBV7-9
CASSLGQVDEKLFF
>TRBJ1-6|TRBV5-5
CASSVSHGSYNSPLHF
>TRBJ1-1|TRBV4-2
CASAPVGRATNTEAFF
>TRBJ2-5|TRBV18
CASSPQLGQETQYF
>TRBJ2-1|TRBV20-1
CSALPTSGRALEQFF
>TRBJ2-2|TRBV5-1
CASSPGLAGEGTGELFF
>TRBJ2-7|TRBV6-2/TRBV6-3
CASTAPENEQYF
>TRBJ2-7|TRBV30
CAWTSNSYEQYF
>TRBJ2-2|TRBV20-1
CSARVGGRSNTGELFF
>TRBJ2-1|TRBV20-1
CSAPPNWEYNEQFF
>TRBJ2-7|TRBV7-2
CASSFGTSGTTYEQYF
>TRBJ1-2|TRBV11-1
CASSLATDYGYTF
>TRBJ2-7|TRBV20-1
CSAARLAGVHEQYF
>TRBJ2-2|TRBV7-2
CASSPGLGTGELFF
>TRBJ1-2|TRBV28
CASSLWTGEYGYTF
>TRBJ2-3|TRBV20-1
CSARDGRTSIDTQYF